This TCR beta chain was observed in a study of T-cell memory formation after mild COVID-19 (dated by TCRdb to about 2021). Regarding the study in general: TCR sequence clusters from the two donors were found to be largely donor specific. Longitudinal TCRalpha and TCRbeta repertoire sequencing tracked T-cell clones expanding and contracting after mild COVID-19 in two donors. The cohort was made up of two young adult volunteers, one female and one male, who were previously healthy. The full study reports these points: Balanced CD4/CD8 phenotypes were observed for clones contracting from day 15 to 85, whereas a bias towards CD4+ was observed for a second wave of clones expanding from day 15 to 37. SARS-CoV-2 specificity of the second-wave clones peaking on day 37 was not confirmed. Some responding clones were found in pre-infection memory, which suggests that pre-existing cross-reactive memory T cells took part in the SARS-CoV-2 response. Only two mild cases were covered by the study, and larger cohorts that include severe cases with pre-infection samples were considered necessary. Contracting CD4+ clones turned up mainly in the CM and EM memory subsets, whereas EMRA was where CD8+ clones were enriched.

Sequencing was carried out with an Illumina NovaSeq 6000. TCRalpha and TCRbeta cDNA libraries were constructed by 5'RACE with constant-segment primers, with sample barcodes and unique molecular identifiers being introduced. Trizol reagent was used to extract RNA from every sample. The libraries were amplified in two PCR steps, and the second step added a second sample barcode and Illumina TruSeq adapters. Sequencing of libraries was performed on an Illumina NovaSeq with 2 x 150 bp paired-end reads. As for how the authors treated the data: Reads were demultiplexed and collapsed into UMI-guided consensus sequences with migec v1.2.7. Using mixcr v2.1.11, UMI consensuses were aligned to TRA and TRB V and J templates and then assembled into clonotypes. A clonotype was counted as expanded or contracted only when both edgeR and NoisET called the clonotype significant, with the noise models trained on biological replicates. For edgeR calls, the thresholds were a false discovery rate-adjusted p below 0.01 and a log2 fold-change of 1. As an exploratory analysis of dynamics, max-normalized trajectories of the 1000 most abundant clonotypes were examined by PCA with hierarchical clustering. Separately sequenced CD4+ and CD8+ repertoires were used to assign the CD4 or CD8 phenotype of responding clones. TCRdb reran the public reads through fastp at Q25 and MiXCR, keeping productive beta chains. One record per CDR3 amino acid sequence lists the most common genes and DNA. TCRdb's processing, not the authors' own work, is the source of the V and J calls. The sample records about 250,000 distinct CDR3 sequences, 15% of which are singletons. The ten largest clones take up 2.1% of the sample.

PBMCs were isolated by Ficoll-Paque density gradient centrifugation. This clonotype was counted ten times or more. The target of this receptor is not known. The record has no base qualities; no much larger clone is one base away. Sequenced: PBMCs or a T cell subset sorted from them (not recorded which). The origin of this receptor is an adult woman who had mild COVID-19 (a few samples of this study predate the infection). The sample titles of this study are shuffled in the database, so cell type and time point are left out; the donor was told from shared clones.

The sequence in DNA is TGTGCCAGCAGTAACCCGTCTAGCGTAGGGACAGATACGCAGTATTTT. The translation is CASSNPSSVGTDTQYF. Rearrangement joined TRBV6-5 to TRBJ2-3, with a tentative D gene TRBD2 over 6 matching bases. From the cysteine through the phenylalanine, the CDR3 covers 16 amino acids. The retained sequence is limited to the CDR3, 48 bases, with the frame set at the first base. V sheds 5 bases and J sheds 3 bases, leaving 18 bases between their ends. The germline V gene encodes CDR1 MNHEY and CDR2 SVGAGI.